This T cell receptor beta chain was identified during a study of cytomegalovirus exposure and HLA in healthy donors. The V and J ends lost 7 bases and 0 bases, in that order; junction bases with no gene match: 11. From germline, CDR1 is MNHNY and CDR2 SVGAGI (reference sequence). CDR3 length: 16 amino acids. Primers included in the PCR were 60 Vbeta and 13 Jbeta primers. Method: immunoSEQ multiplex PCR; TCRdb's copy keeps in-frame clones and lacks some. The repertoire holds about 110,000 clones, with about 64% as singletons. The rearrangement uses TRBV6-6 and TRBJ2-5; TRBD2 matches at 7 bases. This TCR was sampled from a female donor in good health and CMV-seronegative. The sequencing sample was made of PBMCs. Here the CDR3 DNA reads TGTGCCAGCATGGTAGCGGGCAAAGGGTACCAAGAGACCCAGTACTTC. It is translated as CASMVAGKGYQETQYF.